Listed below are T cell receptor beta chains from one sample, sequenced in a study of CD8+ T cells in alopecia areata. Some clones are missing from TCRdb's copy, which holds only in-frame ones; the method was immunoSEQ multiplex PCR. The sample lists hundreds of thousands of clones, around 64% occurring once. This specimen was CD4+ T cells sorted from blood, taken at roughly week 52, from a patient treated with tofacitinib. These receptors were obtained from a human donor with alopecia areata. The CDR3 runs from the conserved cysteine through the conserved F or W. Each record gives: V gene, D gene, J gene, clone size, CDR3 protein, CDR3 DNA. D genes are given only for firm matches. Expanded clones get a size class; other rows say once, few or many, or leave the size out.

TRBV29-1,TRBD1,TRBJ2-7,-,CSVGLMTGVGYEQYF,TGCAGCGTTGGGCTGATGACAGGGGTCGGTTACGAGCAGTACTTC
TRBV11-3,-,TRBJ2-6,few,CASSLQPSGANVLTF,TGTGCCAGCAGCTTACAGCCCTCTGGGGCCAACGTCCTGACTTTC
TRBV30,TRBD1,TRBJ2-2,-,CAWSAGTGDTGELFF,TGTGCCTGGAGTGCCGGGACAGGGGACACCGGGGAGCTGTTTTTT
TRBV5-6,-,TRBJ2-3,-,CASSWSGPSTDTQYF,TGTGCCAGCAGCTGGTCAGGGCCCTCCACAGATACGCAGTATTTT
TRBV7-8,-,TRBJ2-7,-,CASSRRGSLALYEQYF,TGTGCCAGCAGCCGGAGGGGCAGCCTAGCCCTCTACGAGCAGTACTTC
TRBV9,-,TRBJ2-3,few,CASSVGAADTQYF,TGTGCCAGCAGCGTAGGGGCAGCAGATACGCAGTATTTT
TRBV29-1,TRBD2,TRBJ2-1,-,CSVKGAGGHNEQFF,TGCAGCGTTAAGGGAGCGGGGGGGCACAATGAGCAGTTCTTC
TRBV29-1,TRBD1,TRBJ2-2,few,CSVRGRDRTNTGELFF,TGCAGCGTTCGAGGTCGGGACAGGACGAACACCGGGGAGCTGTTTTTT
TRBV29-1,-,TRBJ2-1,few,CSVGTRGQFF,TGCAGCGTTGGGACTCGGGGGCAGTTCTTC
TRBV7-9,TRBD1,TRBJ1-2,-,CASSYQDRPYGYTF,TGTGCCAGCAGCTATCAGGACAGGCCCTATGGCTACACCTTC
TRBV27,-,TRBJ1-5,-,CAKVAAKGGNQPQHF,TGTGCCAAGGTTGCAGCAAAAGGCGGCAATCAGCCCCAGCATTTT
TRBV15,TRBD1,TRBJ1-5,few,CATSKEQGANQPQHF,TGTGCCACCAGCAAGGAACAGGGGGCCAATCAGCCCCAGCATTTT
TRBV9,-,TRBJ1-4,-,CAGSPPNEKLFF,TGTGCCGGCAGCCCACCCAATGAAAAACTGTTTTTT
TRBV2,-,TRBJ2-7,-,CASSEAGNEQYF,TGTGCCAGCAGTGAAGCAGGTAACGAGCAGTACTTC
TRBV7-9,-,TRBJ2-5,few,CASGRVETQYF,TGTGCCAGCGGCAGGGTAGAGACCCAGTACTTC
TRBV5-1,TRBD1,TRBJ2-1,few,CASSLSGQEYNEQFF,TGCGCCAGCAGCTTGTCGGGACAGGAGTACAATGAGCAGTTCTTC
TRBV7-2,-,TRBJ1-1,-,CASSHLGTEAFF,TGTGCCAGCAGCCACCTGGGGACTGAAGCTTTCTTT
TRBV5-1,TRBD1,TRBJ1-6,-,CASSRGQGDSPLHF,TGCGCCAGCAGCAGGGGACAGGGGGATTCACCCCTCCACTTT
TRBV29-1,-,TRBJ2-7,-,CSVQAGPYEQYF,TGCAGCGTCCAGGCAGGGCCCTACGAGCAGTACTTC
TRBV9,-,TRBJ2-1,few,CASSVGTLGNEQFF,TGTGCCAGCAGCGTAGGGACATTGGGGAATGAGCAGTTCTTC
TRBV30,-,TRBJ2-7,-,CAWKDSSYEQYF,TGTGCCTGGAAGGACAGTAGCTACGAGCAGTACTTC
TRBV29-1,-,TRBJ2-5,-,CSVEADMETQYF,TGCAGCGTTGAAGCGGACATGGAGACCCAGTACTTC
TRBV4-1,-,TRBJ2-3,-,CASSQDGPRGSVRDTQYF,TGCGCCAGCAGCCAAGATGGTCCTCGGGGTAGCGTTCGAGATACGCAGTATTTT
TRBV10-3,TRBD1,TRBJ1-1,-,CAISGPGTATEAFF,TGTGCCATCAGTGGCCCCGGGACAGCCACTGAAGCTTTCTTT
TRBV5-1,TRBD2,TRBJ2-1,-,CASSLLAGEPNEQFF,TGCGCCAGCAGCTTGCTTGCGGGGGAGCCCAATGAGCAGTTCTTC
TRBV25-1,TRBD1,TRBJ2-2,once,CASISGTGDTGELFF,TGTGCCAGCATATCCGGGACAGGGGACACCGGGGAGCTGTTTTTT
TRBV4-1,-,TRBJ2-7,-,CASSQDGQVLQYF,TGCGCCAGCAGCCAAGACGGGCAGGTTCTGCAGTACTTC
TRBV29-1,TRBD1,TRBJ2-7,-,CSVGGQGNNYEQYF,TGCAGCGTTGGGGGACAGGGAAACAACTACGAGCAGTACTTC
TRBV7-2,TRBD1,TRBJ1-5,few,CASSLVGGGQPQHF,TGTGCCAGCAGCTTAGTAGGGGGCGGGCAGCCCCAGCATTTT
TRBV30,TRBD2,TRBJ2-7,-,CAWSVLASGGFDEQYF,TGTGCCTGGAGTGTACTCGCTAGCGGGGGGTTCGACGAGCAGTACTTC
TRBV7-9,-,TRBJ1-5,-,CASSLEGPQHF,TGTGCCAGCAGCTTAGAAGGGCCCCAGCATTTT
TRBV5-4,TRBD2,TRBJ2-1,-,CASSLASGGYNEQFF,TGTGCCAGCAGCTTGGCTAGCGGGGGTTACAATGAGCAGTTCTTC
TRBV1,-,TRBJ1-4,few,CTSRLSGVGPNEKLFF,TGCACCAGCAGACTCAGTGGGGTTGGGCCTAATGAAAAACTGTTTTTT
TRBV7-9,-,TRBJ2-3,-,CASNSGGDTDTQYF,TGTGCCAGCAACTCTGGCGGGGACACAGATACGCAGTATTTT
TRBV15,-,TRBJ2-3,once,CATSNRVSADTQYF,TGTGCCACCAGCAACAGGGTTTCGGCAGATACGCAGTATTTT
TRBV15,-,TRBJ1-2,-,CATSSTASYGYTF,TGTGCCACCAGCAGTACAGCTTCCTATGGCTACACCTTC
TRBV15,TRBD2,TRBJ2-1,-,CATSRGVLAGSSYNEQFF,TGTGCCACCAGCCGAGGAGTGCTAGCGGGATCCTCCTACAATGAGCAGTTCTTC
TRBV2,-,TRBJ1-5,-,CASSEFLGQPQHF,TGTGCCAGCAGTGAATTCTTAGGACAGCCCCAGCATTTT
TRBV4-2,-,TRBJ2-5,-,CASSQAGAQPQETQYF,TGTGCCAGCAGCCAAGCCGGGGCACAGCCTCAAGAGACCCAGTACTTC
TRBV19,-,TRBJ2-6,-,CASSVSGANVLTF,TGTGCCAGTAGTGTCTCGGGGGCCAACGTCCTGACTTTC
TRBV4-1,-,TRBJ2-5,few,CASSPTGLETQYF,TGCGCCAGCAGCCCCACAGGGTTGGAGACCCAGTACTTC
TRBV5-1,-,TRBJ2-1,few,CASSLQGYNEQFF,TGCGCCAGCAGCCTACAGGGATACAATGAGCAGTTCTTC
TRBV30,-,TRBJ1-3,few,CAWSGTVLSGNTIYF,TGTGCCTGGAGTGGCACAGTCCTCTCTGGAAACACCATATATTTT
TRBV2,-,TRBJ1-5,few,CASSETVAPQPQHF,TGTGCCAGCAGTGAAACAGTGGCCCCCCAACCCCAGCATTTT
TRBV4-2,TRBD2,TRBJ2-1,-,CASSLAGTSGNEQFF,TGTGCCAGCAGCCTTGCCGGGACTAGCGGGAATGAGCAGTTCTTC
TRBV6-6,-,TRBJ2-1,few,CASTPGGRGEQFF,TGTGCCAGCACCCCTGGCGGGCGCGGTGAGCAGTTCTTC
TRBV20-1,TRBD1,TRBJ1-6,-,CSAQGDSPLHF,TGCAGTGCCCAGGGGGATTCACCCCTCCACTTT
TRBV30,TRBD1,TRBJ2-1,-,CAWRQGNYNEQFF,TGTGCCTGGAGACAGGGGAACTACAATGAGCAGTTCTTC
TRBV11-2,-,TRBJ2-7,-,CASSSQGYEQYF,TGTGCCAGCAGCTCTCAGGGATACGAGCAGTACTTC
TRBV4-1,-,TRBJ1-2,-,CASSHLIEVGYTF,TGCGCCAGCAGCCATCTGATAGAGGTCGGCTACACCTTC
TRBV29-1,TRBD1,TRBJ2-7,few,CSARGNNYEQYF,TGCAGCGCCAGGGGGAATAACTACGAGCAGTACTTC